The 29 T cell receptor beta chains below come from one sample, sequenced in a study of shared clonotypes between healthy human individuals. Method: immunoSEQ multiplex PCR; TCRdb's copy keeps in-frame clones and lacks some. The table lists about 1,500,000 clones, around 97% of them singletons. Sequenced: naive CD4+ T cells sorted from blood. Subset in this sample: CD45RA+ positively selected. The origin of the receptors is a young man in good health.

The chain recombines TRBV4-1 with TRBJ2-1, with TRBD2 identical over 12 bases. The V and J ends lost 7 bases and 8 bases, in that order; junction bases with no gene match: 9. This CDR3 spans 15 amino acids. Germline-derived CDR1 and CDR2 are MGHRA and YSYEKL. CDR3 residues: CASTPSGRAGHEQFF. CDR3 DNA: TGCGCCAGCACCCCTAGCGGGAGGGCCGGACATGAGCAGTTCTTC.

This sequence joins TRBV6-5 and TRBJ2-3; D remains unclear. The germline V gene has CDR1 MNHEY and CDR2 SVGAGI. The CDR3 runs to 15 residues. V shed 0 bases and J shed 5 bases, with 12 bases lying between them. DNA for the CDR3: TGTGCCAGCAGTTACTCGATCTCTCTAGAAGATACGCAGTATTTT. Amino acids: CASSYSISLEDTQYF.

This chain links TRBV10-2 with TRBJ2-3; 10 nucleotides line up with TRBD1. Germline CDR1 is WSHSY and CDR2 is SAAADI. V trimming: 10 bases; J trimming: 4 bases; junction bases outside the gene matches: 11. CDR3 length: 15 amino acids. CDR3 sequence reads: CAILDRDRGSDTQYF. The CDR3 DNA is TGCGCCATCTTAGATCGGGACAGGGGCTCAGATACGCAGTATTTT.

This chain uses TRBV11-2 with TRBJ2-1; weak D call: TRBD1 (5 bases). The CDR3 is 15 amino acids. Trimming cost V 5 bases and J 6 bases, with 17 bases left between them. The germline V gene has CDR1 SGHAT and CDR2 FQNNGV. The CDR3 reads CASSPSLDSFNEQFF. The CDR3 DNA reads as TGTGCCAGCAGCCCCTCCCTAGACAGTTTCAATGAGCAGTTCTTC.

This clone has just one count. V is TRBV7-2 and J is TRBJ2-3, with TRBD1 as a possible D gene (5 bases). The length of the CDR3 is 13 residues. CDR1 is SGHTA and CDR2 is FQGNSA in the germline V gene. The V end lost 4 bases, the J end lost 8 bases, and 13 bases lay between the germline ends. The CDR3 is CASSWAQGGTQYF. The CDR3, as DNA: TGTGCCAGCAGCTGGGCCCAGGGCGGTACGCAGTATTTT.

The gene calls are TRBV11-3 and TRBJ2-1, with D tentatively TRBD2 (5 bases). The CDR3 totals 13 residues. The V gene lost 5 bases and the J gene lost 6 bases, with 11 bases spanning the gap. Germline values: CDR1 SGHNT, CDR2 YENEEA. For the CDR3, the DNA is TGTGCCAGCAGCCCCGGACTTTTCAATGAGCAGTTCTTC. It encodes CASSPGLFNEQFF.

J is TRBJ1-4 and V is TRBV2, with D tentatively TRBD1 (5 bases). V was pared by 3 bases and J by 3 bases, with 11 bases between. CDR1 and CDR2 from the germline V gene are SNHLY and FYNNEI. This CDR3 is built from 15 residues. CDR3 residues: CASSDLRGANEKLFF. The CDR3 coding sequence is TGTGCCAGCAGTGATCTCCGGGGGGCTAATGAAAAACTGTTTTTT. Full variable domain (outside the CDR3, taken from reference TRBV2 and TRBJ1-4): EPEVTQTPSHQVTQMGQEVILRCVPISNHLYFYWYRQILGQKVEFLVSFYNNEISEKSEIFDDQFSVERPDGSNFTLKIRSTKLEDSAMYFCASSDLRGANEKLFFGSGTQLSVL.

On this clone itself: Other nucleotide sequences from this sample produce the same CDR3. This chain connects TRBV7-9 to TRBJ2-5, with no clear D. V was clipped by 0 bases and J by 4 bases, with 12 bases between them. The CDR3 runs to 15 residues. The V gene's germline CDR1 is SEHNR and CDR2 FQNEAQ (reference sequence). The CDR3 spells CASSLALSGRETQYF. The CDR3, as DNA: TGTGCCAGCAGCTTAGCGCTTTCAGGTCGAGAGACCCAGTACTTC. The variable domain in full, completed from reference TRBV7-9 and TRBJ2-5, reads DTGVSQNPRHKITKRGQNVTFRCDPISEHNRLYWYRQTLGQGPEFLTYFQNEAQLEKSRLLSDRFSAERPKGSFSTLEIQRTEQGDSAMYLCASSLALSGRETQYFGPGTRLLVL.

The chain uses TRBV11-2 and TRBJ2-7; TRBD2 matches 7 bases. V lost 4 bases to trimming and J lost 1 base; unmatched junction nucleotides: 10. This CDR3 is built from 16 residues. CDR1 is SGHAT and CDR2 is FQNNGV in the germline V gene. CDR3 sequence reads: CASSSFGGSRSYEQYF. The CDR3 DNA reads TGTGCCAGCAGCTCGTTCGGCGGGAGTCGATCCTACGAGCAGTACTTC.

For the CDR3, the DNA is TGTGCCTGGAGTGTAGGGTTTGGGGGCAGTGGCTATGGCTACACCTTC. Protein product: CAWSVGFGGSGYGYTF. This rearrangement joins TRBV30 to TRBJ1-2; tentative D call: TRBD1 (6 bases). Germline V gene sequence: CDR1 GTSNPN, CDR2 SVGIG (reference sequence). This CDR3 has 16 residues. The V gene lost 0 bases and the J gene lost 4 bases, with 18 bases spanning the gap.

This chain links TRBV5-1 with TRBJ2-3; D is uncertain. The CDR3 length is 15 residues. Germline CDR1 reads SGHRS; CDR2 reads YFSETQ. V lost 1 base, J lost 0 bases, and 9 bases lay in between. The CDR3 region is CASSLQARSTDTQYF. DNA of the CDR3: TGCGCCAGCAGCTTGCAGGCCAGAAGCACAGATACGCAGTATTTT.

This chain links TRBV7-8 with TRBJ2-7; 10 positions match TRBD1. Germline assignment: CDR1 SGHVS and CDR2 FQNEAQ. V was pared by 0 bases and J by 2 bases, with 4 bases of the junction left unmatched. This CDR3 has 16 residues. CDR3 nucleotides: TGTGCCAGCAGCTTAGCTCAGGGACAGGGGACCTACGAGCAGTACTTC. Translation: CASSLAQGQGTYEQYF. Combining the CDR3 with reference TRBV7-8 and TRBJ2-7 gives the whole variable domain GAGVSQSPRYKVAKRGQDVALRCDPISGHVSLFWYQQALGQGPEFLTYFQNEAQLDKSGLPSDRFFAERPEGSVSTLKIQRTQQEDSAVYLCASSLAQGQGTYEQYFGPGTRLTVT.

The chain combines TRBV13 with TRBJ2-7; 8 bases are a match to TRBD1. The CDR3 has 17 amino acids. The germline CDR1 and CDR2 sequences are PRHDT and FYEKMQ (reference sequence). J was trimmed by 2 bases and V by 0 bases; bases with no gene match: 9. As DNA, the CDR3 is TGTGCCAGCAGCTTAGGGCTCTTCGGACAGGGAACCTACGAGCAGTACTTC. This encodes CASSLGLFGQGTYEQYF.

The CDR3 bases are TGTGCCAGCAGCCCCCGAGGACCGGGACAGGGCTCCTACGAGCAGTACTTC. Translating it yields CASSPRGPGQGSYEQYF. The chain employs TRBV27 and TRBJ2-7; 9 bases fit TRBD1. The CDR3 has 17 residues. Trimming at V came to 6 bases and at J to 0 bases, leaving 12 bases not matched to a gene. Germline values: CDR1 MNHEY, CDR2 SMNVEV (reference sequence).

The chain recombines TRBV7-2 with TRBJ2-7; D is perhaps TRBD2 (7 bases). The CDR3 runs 14 residues. The germline V and J ends were trimmed by 7 bases and 2 bases, with 15 bases remaining between them. CDR1 is SGHTA and CDR2 is FQGNSA in the germline V gene. CDR3 in amino acids: CASTSGGRAYEQYF. The CDR3 region has the DNA TGTGCCAGCACCTCCGGGGGGCGCGCCTACGAGCAGTACTTC.

The J gene is TRBJ2-5, the V gene TRBV18, with unresolved D. Trimming removed 1 base at V and 4 bases at J, with 4 bases between. This CDR3 contains 12 residues. CDR1 is KGHSH, CDR2 LQKENI, per germline. DNA for the CDR3: TGTGCCAGCTCACCACAAAGAGAGACCCAGTACTTC. Encoded protein: CASSPQRETQYF.

This chain connects TRBV9 to TRBJ2-7; 7 positions agree with TRBD2. The V segment lost 4 bases and the J segment 2 bases; nucleotides outside the gene matches: 9. The CDR3 is 15 amino acids. Germline V lookup: CDR1 SGDLS, CDR2 YYNGEE. The CDR3 is CASSQRAGEPYEQYF. The CDR3 nucleotides read TGTGCCAGCAGCCAACGGGCGGGAGAGCCCTACGAGCAGTACTTC. The variable domain in full, completed from reference TRBV9 and TRBJ2-7, reads DSGVTQTPKHLITATGQRVTLRCSPRSGDLSVYWYQQSLDQGLQFLIQYYNGEERAKGNILERFSAQQFPDLHSELNLSSLELGDSALYFCASSQRAGEPYEQYFGPGTRLTVT.

This chain connects TRBV4-3 to TRBJ2-7; no firm D call. Trimming stripped 0 bases from V and 0 bases from J, with 12 bases between. Per the germline V gene, CDR1 is LGHNA and CDR2 is YSLEER. The CDR3 sequence is 16 residues long. The DNA for the CDR3 is TGCGCCAGCAGCCAAGATCGCATAGACACCTCCTACGAGCAGTACTTC. Protein: CASSQDRIDTSYEQYF.

The chain uses TRBV6-6 and TRBJ2-1, with a tentative D call TRBD2 (5 bases). The CDR3 length is 16 residues. V lost 0 bases and J 4 bases, leaving 13 bases between the germline ends. In germline, CDR1 is MNHNY, CDR2 SVGAGI (reference sequence). In nucleotides, the CDR3 is TGTGCCAGCAGTTACTCCACGGCTAGCCGATACAATGAGCAGTTCTTC. Translating it yields CASSYSTASRYNEQFF.

The chain links TRBV19 to TRBJ2-7; 12 bases map to TRBD2. V dropped 5 bases and J dropped 3; count of bases not matched to a gene: 5. The CDR3 has 15 residues. Germline V gives CDR1 LNHDA, CDR2 SQIVND (reference sequence). For the CDR3, the DNA is TGTGCCAGTAGTCAGACTAGCGGGAGTCTCTACGAGCAGTACTTC. Translation: CASSQTSGSLYEQYF.

The V gene is TRBV18, the J gene TRBJ1-5, with 9 positions matching TRBD1. Germline CDR1 KGHSH, CDR2 LQKENI. The CDR3 runs 15 residues. V shed 4 bases, J shed 6 bases, and the junction held 7 bases outside the gene matches. The CDR3 nucleotides are TGTGCCAGCTCACGGACAGGGGCAGGCCCTCAGCCCCAGCATTTT. Protein sequence: CASSRTGAGPQPQHF.

This sequence joins TRBV28 and TRBJ1-5; 9 positions agree with TRBD1. J was trimmed by 7 bases and V by 6 bases; bases with no gene match: 7. Per the germline V gene, CDR1 is MDHEN and CDR2 is SYDVKM. The CDR3 sequence is 14 residues long. CDR3 loop: CASSGQGIYQPQHF. The CDR3, as DNA: TGTGCCAGCAGCGGACAGGGGATTTACCAGCCCCAGCATTTT.

Concerning this clone: Other DNA sequences in this specimen translate into the identical CDR3. V gene TRBV2 combines with J gene TRBJ2-2; maybe TRBD1 (5 bases). The CDR3 sequence is 14 residues long. V was shortened by 4 bases and J by 2 bases, with 8 bases between the two germline ends. Germline V gene sequence: CDR1 SNHLY, CDR2 FYNNEI. DNA of the CDR3: TGTGCCAGCAGTGTCACAGGAAACACCGGGGAGCTGTTTTTT. Protein: CASSVTGNTGELFF.

The rearrangement links TRBV7-2 to TRBJ1-2; 10 positions agree with TRBD1. The CDR3 spans 18 residues. The V and J ends lost 5 bases and 6 bases, in that order; junction bases with no gene match: 18. Germline V gives CDR1 SGHTA, CDR2 FQGNSA. The DNA of the CDR3 is TGTGCCAGCAGCATTTCCGGGACAGGGGTCAAGGGCGGTGATGGCTACACCTTC. It yields the protein CASSISGTGVKGGDGYTF.

The chain carries TRBV19 and TRBJ2-1; 11 bases fit TRBD1. CDR1 is LNHDA and CDR2 is SQIVND in the germline V gene (reference sequence). The CDR3 has 15 residues. The junction had 5 bases not matched to a gene; V was cut back by 5 bases and J by 5 bases. The CDR3, as DNA: TGTGCCAGTAGTGTCCCGGGACAGGGGGACAATGAGCAGTTCTTC. It is translated as CASSVPGQGDNEQFF. Together with reference TRBV19 and TRBJ2-1, the CDR3 gives the full variable domain: DGGITQSPKYLFRKEGQNVTLSCEQNLNHDAMYWYRQDPGQGLRLIYYSQIVNDFQKGDIAEGYSVSREKKESFPLTVTSAQKNPTAFYLCASSVPGQGDNEQFFGPGTRLTVL.

The chain is built from TRBV28 and TRBJ2-1; 7 positions agree with TRBD2. V lost 2 bases to trimming and J lost 6 bases; unmatched junction nucleotides: 4. CDR3 length: 14 residues. Germline-derived CDR1 and CDR2 are MDHEN and SYDVKM. CDR3 region: CASSLPSGGNEQFF. The DNA of the CDR3 is TGTGCCAGCAGTTTACCTTCGGGAGGCAATGAGCAGTTCTTC.

This chain connects TRBV5-5 to TRBJ2-3; no clear D. Trimming removed 5 bases at V and 0 bases at J, with 4 bases between. This CDR3 is 12 amino acids long. The germline CDR1 and CDR2 sequences are SGHKS and YYEKEE (reference sequence). The DNA for the CDR3 is TGTGCCAGCAGGAAGAGCACAGATACGCAGTATTTT. Protein sequence: CASRKSTDTQYF.

The chain is built from TRBV15 and TRBJ2-3; 11 positions match TRBD2. CDR1 LNHNV and CDR2 YYDKDF come from the germline V gene (reference sequence). V shed 0 bases, J shed 2 bases, and the junction held 4 bases outside the gene matches. This CDR3 has 17 amino acids. CDR3 in amino acids: CATSRDYSGRATDTQYF. In nucleotides, the CDR3 is TGTGCCACCAGCAGAGACTATAGCGGGAGGGCCACAGATACGCAGTATTTT. The variable domain in full, with the rest retrieved from reference TRBV15 and TRBJ2-3, is DAMVIQNPRYQVTQFGKPVTLSCSQTLNHNVMYWYQQKSSQAPKLLFHYYDKDFNNEADTPDNFQSRRPNTSFCFLDIRSPGLGDTAMYLCATSRDYSGRATDTQYFGPGTRLTVL.

This clone has only one observation. In DNA, the CDR3 is TGTGCCAGCAGCAAAACAGGCGCCCAAGAGACCCAGTACTTC. Residues: CASSKTGAQETQYF. The V gene is TRBV5-6, the J gene TRBJ2-5, with TRBD1 as a possible D gene (5 bases). V was pared by 4 bases and J by 1 base, with 11 bases between. CDR3 size: 14 residues. Germline V gene sequence: CDR1 SGHDT, CDR2 YYEEEE.